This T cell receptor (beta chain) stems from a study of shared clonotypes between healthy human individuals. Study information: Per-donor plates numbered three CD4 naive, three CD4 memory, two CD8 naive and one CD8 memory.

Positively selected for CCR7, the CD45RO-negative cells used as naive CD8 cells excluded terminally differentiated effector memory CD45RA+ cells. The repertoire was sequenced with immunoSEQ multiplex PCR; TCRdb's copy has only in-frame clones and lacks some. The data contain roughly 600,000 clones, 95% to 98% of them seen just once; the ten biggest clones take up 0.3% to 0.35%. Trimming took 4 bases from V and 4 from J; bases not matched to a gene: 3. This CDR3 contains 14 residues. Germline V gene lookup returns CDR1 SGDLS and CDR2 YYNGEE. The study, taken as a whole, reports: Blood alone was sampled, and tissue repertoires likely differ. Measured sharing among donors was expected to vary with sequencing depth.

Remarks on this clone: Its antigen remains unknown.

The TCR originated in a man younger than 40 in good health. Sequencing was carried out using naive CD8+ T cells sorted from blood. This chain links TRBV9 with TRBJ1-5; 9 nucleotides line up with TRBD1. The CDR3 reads CASSSGQGNQPQHF. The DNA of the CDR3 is TGTGCCAGCAGCTCCGGACAGGGGAATCAGCCCCAGCATTTT.